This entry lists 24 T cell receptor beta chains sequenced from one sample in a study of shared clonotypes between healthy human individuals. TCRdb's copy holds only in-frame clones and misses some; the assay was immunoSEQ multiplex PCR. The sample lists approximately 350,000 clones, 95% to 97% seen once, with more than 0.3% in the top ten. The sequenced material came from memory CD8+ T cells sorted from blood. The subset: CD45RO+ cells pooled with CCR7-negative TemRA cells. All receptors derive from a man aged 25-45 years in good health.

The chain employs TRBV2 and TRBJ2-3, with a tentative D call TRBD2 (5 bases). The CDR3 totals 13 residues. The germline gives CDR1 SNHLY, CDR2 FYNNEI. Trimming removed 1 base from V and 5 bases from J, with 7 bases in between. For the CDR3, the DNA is TGTGCCAGCAGTGAAGAGCGGCAAGATACGCAGTATTTT. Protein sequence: CASSEERQDTQYF. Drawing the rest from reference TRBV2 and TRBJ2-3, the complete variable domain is EPEVTQTPSHQVTQMGQEVILRCVPISNHLYFYWYRQILGQKVEFLVSFYNNEISEKSEIFDDQFSVERPDGSNFTLKIRSTKLEDSAMYFCASSEERQDTQYFGPGTRLTVL.

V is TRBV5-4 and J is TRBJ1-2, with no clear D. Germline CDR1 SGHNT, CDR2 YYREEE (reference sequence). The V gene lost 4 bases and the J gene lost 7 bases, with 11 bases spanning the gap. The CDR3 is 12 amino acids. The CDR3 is CASSIGLIGYTF. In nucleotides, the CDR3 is TGTGCCAGCAGCATTGGACTGATTGGCTACACCTTC.

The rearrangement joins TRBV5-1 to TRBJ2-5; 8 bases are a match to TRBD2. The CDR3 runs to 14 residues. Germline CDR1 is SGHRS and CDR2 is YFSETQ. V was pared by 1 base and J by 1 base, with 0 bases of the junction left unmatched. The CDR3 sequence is CASSLTSGQETQYF. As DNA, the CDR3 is TGCGCCAGCAGCTTGACTAGCGGCCAAGAGACCCAGTACTTC.

CDR3 region: CASSEAPWGAQGSVGQYF. In nucleotides, the CDR3 is TGTGCCAGCAGTGAAGCGCCGTGGGGGGCTCAAGGTTCGGTGGGGCAGTACTTC. The chain uses TRBV6-1 and TRBJ2-7, with D perhaps TRBD1 or TRBD2 (6 bases each). CDR1 is MNHNS and CDR2 is SASEGT in the germline V gene. This CDR3 is 18 amino acids long. V was cut by 0 bases and J by 9 bases, with 27 bases left in between.

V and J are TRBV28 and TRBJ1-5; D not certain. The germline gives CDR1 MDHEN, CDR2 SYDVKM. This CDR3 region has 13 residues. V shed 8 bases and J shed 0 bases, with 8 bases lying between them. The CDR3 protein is CASAGSSNQPQHF. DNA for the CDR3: TGTGCCAGCGCGGGTTCTAGCAATCAGCCCCAGCATTTT.

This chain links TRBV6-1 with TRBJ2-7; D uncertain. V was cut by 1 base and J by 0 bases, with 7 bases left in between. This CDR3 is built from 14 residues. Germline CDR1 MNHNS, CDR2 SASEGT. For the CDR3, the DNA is TGTGCCAGCAGTGAAGGAGACGGCTCCTACGAGCAGTACTTC. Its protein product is CASSEGDGSYEQYF.

CDR3 protein: CASSMATGRSYEQYF. CDR3 bases: TGTGCCAGTAGTATGGCTACAGGGCGCTCCTACGAGCAGTACTTC. This sequence joins TRBV19 and TRBJ2-7; perhaps TRBD1 as D (6 bases). Trimming removed 3 bases at V and 0 bases at J, with 12 bases between. The V gene's germline CDR1 is LNHDA and CDR2 SQIVND (reference sequence). This CDR3 comprises 15 residues.

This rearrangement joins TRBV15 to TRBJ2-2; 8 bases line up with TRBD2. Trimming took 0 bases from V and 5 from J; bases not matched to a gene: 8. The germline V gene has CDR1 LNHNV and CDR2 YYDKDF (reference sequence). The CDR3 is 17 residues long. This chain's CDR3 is CATSRDRLAGMTGELFF. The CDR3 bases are TGTGCCACCAGCAGAGATAGGTTAGCGGGGATGACCGGGGAGCTGTTTTTT.

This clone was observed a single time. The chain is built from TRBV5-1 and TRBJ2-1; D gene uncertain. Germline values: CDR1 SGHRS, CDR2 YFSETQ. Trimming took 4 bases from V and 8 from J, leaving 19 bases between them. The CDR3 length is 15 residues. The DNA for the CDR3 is TGCGCCAGCAGCAAACGGACCACCCGCTATGATGAGCAGTTCTTC. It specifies CASSKRTTRYDEQFF.

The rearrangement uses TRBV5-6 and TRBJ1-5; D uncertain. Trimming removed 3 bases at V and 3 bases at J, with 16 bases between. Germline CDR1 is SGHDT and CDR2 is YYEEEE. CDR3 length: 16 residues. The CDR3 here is CASSSFSFGINQPQHF. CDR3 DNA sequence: TGTGCCAGCAGCTCTTTTTCCTTCGGGATCAATCAGCCCCAGCATTTT.

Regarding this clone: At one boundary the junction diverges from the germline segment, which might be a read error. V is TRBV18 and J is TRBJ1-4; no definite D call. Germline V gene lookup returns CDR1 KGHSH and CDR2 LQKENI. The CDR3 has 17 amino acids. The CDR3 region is CVSSPNQIHHSSEKLFF. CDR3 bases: TGTGTCAGCTCACCAAATCAAATTCACCATTCGAGTGAAAAACTGTTTTTT.

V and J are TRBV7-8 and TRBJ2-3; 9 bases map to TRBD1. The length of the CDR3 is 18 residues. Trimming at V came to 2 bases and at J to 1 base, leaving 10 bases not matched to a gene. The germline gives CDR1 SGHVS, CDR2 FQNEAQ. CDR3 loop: CASSLWPWDREGTDTQYF. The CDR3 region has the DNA TGTGCCAGCAGCTTATGGCCCTGGGACAGGGAGGGCACAGATACGCAGTATTTT.

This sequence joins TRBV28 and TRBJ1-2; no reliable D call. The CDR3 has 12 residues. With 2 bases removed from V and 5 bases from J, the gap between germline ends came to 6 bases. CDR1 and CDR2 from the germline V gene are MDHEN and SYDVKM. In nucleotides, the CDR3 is TGTGCCAGCAGTTTAAGGGCTTATGGCTACACCTTC. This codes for CASSLRAYGYTF.

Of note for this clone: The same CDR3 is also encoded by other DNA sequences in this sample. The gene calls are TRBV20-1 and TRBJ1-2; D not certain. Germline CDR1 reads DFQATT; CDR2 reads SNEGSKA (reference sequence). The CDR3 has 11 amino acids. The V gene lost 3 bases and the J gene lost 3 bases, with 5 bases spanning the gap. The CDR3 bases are TGCAGTGCTAGCCGGGACTATGGCTACACCTTC. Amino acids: CSASRDYGYTF.

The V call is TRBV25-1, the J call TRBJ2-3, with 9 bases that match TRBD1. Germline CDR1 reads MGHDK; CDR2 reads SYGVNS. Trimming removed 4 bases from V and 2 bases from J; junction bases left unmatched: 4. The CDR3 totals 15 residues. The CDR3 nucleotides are TGTGCCAGCAGTGGGGACAGGGCCCCCACAGATACGCAGTATTTT. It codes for CASSGDRAPTDTQYF.

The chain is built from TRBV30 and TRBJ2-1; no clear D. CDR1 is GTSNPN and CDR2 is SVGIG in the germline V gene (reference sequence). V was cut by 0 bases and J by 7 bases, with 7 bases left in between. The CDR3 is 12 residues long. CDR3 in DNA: TGTGCCTGGAGTGTACAGCGAAATGAGCAGTTCTTC. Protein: CAWSVQRNEQFF.

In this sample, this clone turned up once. CDR3 sequence reads: CASSQARGPTNEKLFF. CDR3 DNA: TGCGCCAGCAGCCAAGCCCGGGGACCCACTAATGAAAAACTGTTTTTT. The J gene is TRBJ1-4, the V gene TRBV4-1, with D maybe TRBD1 (5 bases). CDR1 and CDR2 (germline): MGHRA, YSYEKL. Trimming took off 1 base at V and 2 bases at J, with 11 bases between the two ends. The CDR3 sequence is 16 residues long.

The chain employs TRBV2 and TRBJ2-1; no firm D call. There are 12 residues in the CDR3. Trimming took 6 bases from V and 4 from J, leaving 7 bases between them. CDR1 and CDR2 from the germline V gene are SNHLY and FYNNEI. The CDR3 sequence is CASRAEYNEQFF. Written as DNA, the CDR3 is TGTGCCAGCAGGGCAGAGTACAATGAGCAGTTCTTC.

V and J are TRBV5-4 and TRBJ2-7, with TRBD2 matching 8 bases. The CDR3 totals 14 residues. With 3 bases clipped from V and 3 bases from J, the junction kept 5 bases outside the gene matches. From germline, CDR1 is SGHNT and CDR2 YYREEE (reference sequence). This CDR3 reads CASSSAGVGYEQYF. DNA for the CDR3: TGTGCCAGCAGCTCAGCGGGAGTGGGCTACGAGCAGTACTTC.

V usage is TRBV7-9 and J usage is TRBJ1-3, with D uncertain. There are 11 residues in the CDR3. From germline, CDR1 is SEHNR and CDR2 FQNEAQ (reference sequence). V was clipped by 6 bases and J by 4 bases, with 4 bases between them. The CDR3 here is CASRRGNTIYF. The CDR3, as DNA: TGTGCCAGCAGACGGGGAAACACCATATATTTT.

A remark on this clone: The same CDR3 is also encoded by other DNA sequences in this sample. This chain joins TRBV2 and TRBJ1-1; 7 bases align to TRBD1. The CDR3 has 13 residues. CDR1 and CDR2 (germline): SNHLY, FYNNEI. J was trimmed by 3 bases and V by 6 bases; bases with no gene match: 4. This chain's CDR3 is CASSSDRDTEAFF. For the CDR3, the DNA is TGTGCCAGCAGCTCAGACAGGGACACTGAAGCTTTCTTT.

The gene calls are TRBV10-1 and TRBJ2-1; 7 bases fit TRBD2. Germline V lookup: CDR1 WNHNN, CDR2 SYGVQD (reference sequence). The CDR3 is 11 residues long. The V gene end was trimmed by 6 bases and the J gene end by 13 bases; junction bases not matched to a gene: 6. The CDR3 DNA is TGCGCCAGCAGCTCCGGGGACTACCAGTTCTTC. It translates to CASSSGDYQFF.

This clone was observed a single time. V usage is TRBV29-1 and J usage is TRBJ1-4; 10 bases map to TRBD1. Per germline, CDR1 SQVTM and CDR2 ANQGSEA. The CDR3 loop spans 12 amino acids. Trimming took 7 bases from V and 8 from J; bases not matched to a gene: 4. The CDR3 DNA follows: TGCAGCGCCGGACAGGGGGGGGAAAAACTGTTTTTT. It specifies CSAGQGGEKLFF.

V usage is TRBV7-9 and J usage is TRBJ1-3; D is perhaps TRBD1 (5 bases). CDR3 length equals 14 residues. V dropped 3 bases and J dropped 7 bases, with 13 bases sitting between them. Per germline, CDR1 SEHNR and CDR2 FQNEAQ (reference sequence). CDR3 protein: CASSFGTAPNTIYF. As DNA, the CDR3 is TGTGCCAGCAGCTTCGGGACGGCCCCGAACACCATATATTTT.